The 17 T cell receptor beta chains listed next were all sequenced from one sample in a study of CD8 T cells in Susac syndrome. RNA in amounts of about 0.45 to 1 ug was reverse transcribed with random hexamers. MiXCR was run by TCRdb on the immunoSEQ multiplex PCR reads, yielding one entry per CDR3 protein. The table shows about 430,000 distinct CDR3 sequences, with approximately 85% occurring only once. Sequencing input: CD8+ T cells from PBMCs. Receptor source: a human donor with multiple sclerosis.

The chain has TRBV18 and TRBJ2-1; 8 nucleotides line up with TRBD2. With 2 bases clipped from V and 3 bases from J, the junction kept 21 bases outside the gene matches. The V gene's germline CDR1 is KGHSH and CDR2 LQKENI. CDR3 length: 21 amino acids. CDR3 nucleotides: TGTGCCAGCTCACCATCCCCGGGGCCGGCTAGCGGGTGGTCCCTCTACAATGAGCAGTTCTTC. Its translation: CASSPSPGPASGWSLYNEQFF.

The V call is TRBV6-2 or TRBV6-3, the J call TRBJ2-7; D perhaps matches TRBD1 (6 bases). The length of the CDR3 is 16 residues. The germline V and J ends were trimmed by 6 bases and 4 bases, with 22 bases remaining between them. The V gene's germline CDR1 is MNHEY and CDR2 SVGEGT. The CDR3 nucleotides read TGTGCCAGCAGAGTGAAGCAGGGGACCCGCCTTTACGAGCAGTACTTC. It codes for CASRVKQGTRLYEQYF.

The chain links TRBV7-9 to TRBJ2-7; TRBD2 might be the D (6 bases). Deletions cut 3 bases from V and 0 bases from J, with 12 bases between. From germline, CDR1 is SEHNR and CDR2 FQNEAQ (reference sequence). This CDR3 has 15 residues. CDR3 region: CASSFGAGSSYEQYF. The CDR3 DNA reads as TGTGCCAGCAGCTTTGGAGCGGGTAGCTCCTACGAGCAGTACTTC.

The chain recombines TRBV4-1 with TRBJ2-5; a possible D gene is TRBD1 (5 bases). Germline lookup yields CDR1 MGHRA and CDR2 YSYEKL. Trimming took off 4 bases at V and 2 bases at J, with 14 bases between the two ends. The CDR3 is 15 amino acids. This CDR3 is CASSLYPGHQETQYF. The CDR3 DNA follows: TGCGCCAGCAGCCTATACCCAGGACATCAAGAGACCCAGTACTTC.

V is TRBV6-4 and J is TRBJ2-1, with TRBD2 matching 9 bases. The germline V gene has CDR1 MRHNA and CDR2 SNTAGT. J gave up 4 bases and V 6 bases, and 10 bases lay outside the gene matches. This CDR3 comprises 16 residues. The CDR3 coding sequence is TGTGCCAGCAGCCCCCAGGCGGGAGGGGGTTACAATGAGCAGTTCTTC. It specifies CASSPQAGGGYNEQFF.

The chain employs TRBV3-1 and TRBJ1-5; TRBD1 aligns across 7 bases. Germline trimming cut 4 bases from V and 10 bases from J; bases unmatched to any gene: 4. This CDR3 region has 12 residues. The germline V gene encodes CDR1 LGHDT and CDR2 YNNKEL (reference sequence). The CDR3 is CASSPYRGPQHF. As DNA, the CDR3 is TGTGCCAGCAGCCCCTACAGGGGACCCCAGCATTTT.

This chain joins TRBV6-1 and TRBJ1-1; 10 nucleotides match TRBD1. Looked up from germline, CDR1 is MNHNS and CDR2 is SASEGT. The CDR3 sequence is 20 residues long. V lost 0 bases, J lost 0 bases, and 13 bases stayed unmatched. This CDR3 reads CASSEAHKYRDRGMNTEAFF. For the CDR3, the DNA is TGTGCCAGCAGTGAAGCTCATAAATACCGGGACAGGGGCATGAACACTGAAGCTTTCTTT.

V gene TRBV6-2 or TRBV6-3 combines with J gene TRBJ2-2; 9 bases agree with TRBD1. CDR3 length equals 15 residues. V was pared by 7 bases and J by 5 bases, with 8 bases of the junction left unmatched. Germline-derived CDR1 and CDR2 are MNHEY and SVGEGT. CDR3 in amino acids: CASTGDRDFTGELFF. CDR3 DNA: TGTGCCAGCACGGGGGACAGGGACTTTACCGGGGAGCTGTTTTTT.

This chain joins TRBV12-3 or TRBV12-4 and TRBJ2-2, with TRBD2 matching 7 bases. V shed 3 bases, J shed 4 bases, and the junction held 8 bases outside the gene matches. CDR3 length: 16 residues. As DNA, the CDR3 is TGTGCCAGCAGTTTGGGATTCCCGGGGGGCACCGGGGAGCTGTTTTTT. As protein: CASSLGFPGGTGELFF.

V is TRBV12-3 or TRBV12-4 and J is TRBJ2-1; the D is unclear. The V end lost 6 bases, the J end lost 8 bases, and 8 bases lay between the germline ends. The CDR3 totals 11 residues. The CDR3: CASRADHEQFF. The CDR3 DNA reads as TGTGCCAGCAGGGCCGATCATGAGCAGTTCTTC.

The rearrangement uses TRBV4-1 and TRBJ2-1, with 7 positions matching TRBD2. The CDR3 is 15 amino acids. Germline loops: CDR1 MGHRA, CDR2 YSYEKL. The V and J ends lost 1 base and 8 bases, in that order; junction bases with no gene match: 8. The CDR3 protein is CASSQARTSGDEQFF. The DNA for the CDR3 is TGCGCCAGCAGCCAAGCAAGGACTAGTGGGGATGAGCAGTTCTTC.

V usage is TRBV4-2 and J usage is TRBJ2-1; 10 bases line up with TRBD2. Per the germline V gene, CDR1 is LGHNA and CDR2 is YNFKEQ. The CDR3 loop spans 18 amino acids. V lost 4 bases and J lost 0; bases outside the gene matches: 9. The CDR3 is CASSPRTSGISSYNEQFF. The CDR3 nucleotides read TGTGCCAGCAGCCCCAGGACTAGCGGAATTTCCTCCTACAATGAGCAGTTCTTC.

This clonotype was detected once. CDR3 bases: TGTGCCAGCAGCTCAGACGCTTACGAGCAGTACTTC. Translating it yields CASSSDAYEQYF. The chain has TRBV7-9 and TRBJ2-7; D unclear. Looked up from germline, CDR1 is SEHNR and CDR2 is FQNEAQ (reference sequence). The CDR3 has 12 amino acids. V lost 4 bases to trimming and J lost 4 bases, with 8 bases between them.

The gene calls are TRBV27 and TRBJ1-6; D unclear. The length of the CDR3 is 15 residues. V lost 1 base, J lost 5 bases, and 9 bases lay in between. The germline V gene has CDR1 MNHEY and CDR2 SMNVEV (reference sequence). The CDR3 protein is CASSLLPLHNSPLHF. DNA for the CDR3: TGTGCCAGCAGTTTATTACCCCTCCATAATTCACCCCTCCACTTT.

This chain uses TRBV9 with TRBJ1-6; TRBD1 matches 11 bases. The V gene end was trimmed by 0 bases and the J gene end by 12 bases; junction bases not matched to a gene: 2. Germline V gene sequence: CDR1 SGDLS, CDR2 YYNGEE. The CDR3 runs to 14 residues. The CDR3 region is CASSVAGQGEPLHF. CDR3 in DNA: TGTGCCAGCAGCGTAGCGGGACAGGGGGAACCCCTCCACTTT.

The chain combines TRBV4-2 with TRBJ2-2, with TRBD2 identical over 10 bases. CDR1 is LGHNA, CDR2 YNFKEQ, per germline. The CDR3 is 15 amino acids. V trimming: 6 bases; J trimming: 6 bases; junction bases outside the gene matches: 7. CDR3 coding DNA: TGTGCCAGCAGTCCGTCAGGGACTAGCGCCGGGGAGCTGTTTTTT. This sequence encodes CASSPSGTSAGELFF.

The chain uses TRBV5-4 and TRBJ1-1; D is ambiguous. Looked up from germline, CDR1 is SGHNT and CDR2 is YYREEE (reference sequence). Trimming took 4 bases from V and 4 from J, leaving 14 bases between them. The CDR3 is made up of 14 amino acids. CDR3 amino acids: CASSLDLGTTEAFF. The CDR3 DNA sequence: TGTGCCAGCAGCCTAGACCTGGGAACCACTGAAGCTTTCTTT.